This T cell receptor beta chain emerged from a study of CD8 T cells in Susac syndrome. The authors negatively isolated CD8+ and CD4+ T cells and FACS-enriched TEMRA cells. V was pared by 5 bases and J by 3 bases, with 4 bases between. This CDR3 region has 12 residues. The RNA input was about 0.5 to 1 ug, and it was reverse transcribed with random hexamers. TCRdb reanalysed the immunoSEQ multiplex PCR reads using MiXCR and keeps one entry per CDR3 protein. This table has approximately 140,000 distinct CDR3 sequences, around 94% appearing once. The chain joins TRBV12-3 or TRBV12-4 to TRBJ2-2; D uncertain. The sample comprised CD8+ T cells from PBMCs. This TCR derives from a human donor in good health. This chain's CDR3 is CASSGDTGELFF. The CDR3 DNA reads TGTGCCAGCAGTGGAGACACCGGGGAGCTGTTTTTT.